Presented here are 2 T cell receptor beta chains from one specimen sequenced in a study of Ad26.COV2.S vaccination and SARS-CoV-2 variants. Using immunoSEQ multiplex PCR, the repertoire was profiled, and TCRdb retains in-frame clones only, with some absent. The sample holds over 110,000 clones, 86% seen once. Specimen: peripheral blood, collected after recovery from COVID-19. The receptors shown here come from a human donor who had recovered from COVID-19.

The rearrangement uses TRBV28 and TRBJ2-3, with 13 bases identical to TRBD2. The V segment lost 0 bases and the J segment 4 bases; nucleotides outside the gene matches: 4. CDR3 size: 17 residues. The V gene's germline CDR1 is MDHEN and CDR2 SYDVKM. This CDR3 reads CASSLWSGTSGADTQYF. The CDR3 DNA sequence: TGTGCCAGCAGTTTATGGTCCGGGACTAGCGGGGCAGATACGCAGTATTTT.

The V call is TRBV12-5, the J call TRBJ2-2; 12 bases line up with TRBD1. V was clipped by 5 bases and J by 7 bases; unmatched bases: 11. The CDR3 covers 17 residues. Germline loops: CDR1 LGHNT, CDR2 FRNRAP. The CDR3 sequence is CASGPGQGAGVIGELFF. DNA of the CDR3: TGTGCTAGTGGTCCGGGACAGGGGGCAGGTGTTATCGGGGAGCTGTTTTTT.